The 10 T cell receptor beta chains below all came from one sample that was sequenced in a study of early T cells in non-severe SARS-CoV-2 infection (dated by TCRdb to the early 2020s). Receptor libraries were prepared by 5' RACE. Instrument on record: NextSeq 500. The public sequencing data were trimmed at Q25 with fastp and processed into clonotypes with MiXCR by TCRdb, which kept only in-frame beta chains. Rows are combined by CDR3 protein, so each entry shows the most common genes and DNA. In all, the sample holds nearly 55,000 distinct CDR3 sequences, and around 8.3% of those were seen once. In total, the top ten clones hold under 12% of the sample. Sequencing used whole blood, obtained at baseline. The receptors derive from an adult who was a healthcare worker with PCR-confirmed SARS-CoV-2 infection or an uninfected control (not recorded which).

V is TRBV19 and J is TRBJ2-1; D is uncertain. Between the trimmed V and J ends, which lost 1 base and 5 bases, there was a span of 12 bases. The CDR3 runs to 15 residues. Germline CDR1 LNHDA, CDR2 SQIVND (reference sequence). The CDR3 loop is CASSIGSAAHNEQFF. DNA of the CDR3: TGTGCCAGTAGTATAGGTTCCGCGGCTCACAATGAGCAGTTCTTC.

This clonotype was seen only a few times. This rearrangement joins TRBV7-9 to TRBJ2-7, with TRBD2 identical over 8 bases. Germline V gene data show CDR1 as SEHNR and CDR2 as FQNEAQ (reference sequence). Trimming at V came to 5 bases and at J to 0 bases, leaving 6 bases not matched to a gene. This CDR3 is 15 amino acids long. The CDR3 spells CASSPLAANSYEQYF. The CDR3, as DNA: TGTGCCAGCAGCCCACTAGCGGCCAACTCCTACGAGCAGTACTTC.

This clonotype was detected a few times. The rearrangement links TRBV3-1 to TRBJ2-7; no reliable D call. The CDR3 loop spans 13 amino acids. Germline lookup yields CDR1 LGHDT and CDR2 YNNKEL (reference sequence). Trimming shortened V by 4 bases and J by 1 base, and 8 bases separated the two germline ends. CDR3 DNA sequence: TGTGCCAGCAGCCGTCAGCGATCCTACGAGCAGTACTTC. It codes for CASSRQRSYEQYF.

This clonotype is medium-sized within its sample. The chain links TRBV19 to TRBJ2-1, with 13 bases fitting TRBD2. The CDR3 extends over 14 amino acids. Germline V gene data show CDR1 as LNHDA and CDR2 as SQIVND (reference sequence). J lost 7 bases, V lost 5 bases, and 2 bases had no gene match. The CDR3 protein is CASSPGLAGNEQFF. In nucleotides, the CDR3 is TGTGCCAGTAGTCCGGGACTAGCGGGAAATGAGCAGTTCTTC.

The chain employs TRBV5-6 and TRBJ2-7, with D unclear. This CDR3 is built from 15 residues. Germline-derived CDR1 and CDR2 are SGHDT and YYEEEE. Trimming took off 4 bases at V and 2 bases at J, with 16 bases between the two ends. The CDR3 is CASSPPAGYTYEQYF. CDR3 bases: TGTGCCAGCAGCCCCCCCGCAGGATATACCTACGAGCAGTACTTC.

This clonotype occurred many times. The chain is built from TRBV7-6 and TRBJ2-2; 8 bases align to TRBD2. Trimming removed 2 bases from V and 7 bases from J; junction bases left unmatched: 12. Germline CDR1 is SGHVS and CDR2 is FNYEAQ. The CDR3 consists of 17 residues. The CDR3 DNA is TGTGCCAGCAGCTTAACCGGTTTCGGGAGGGCCGGCGGGGAGCTGTTTTTT. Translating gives CASSLTGFGRAGGELFF.

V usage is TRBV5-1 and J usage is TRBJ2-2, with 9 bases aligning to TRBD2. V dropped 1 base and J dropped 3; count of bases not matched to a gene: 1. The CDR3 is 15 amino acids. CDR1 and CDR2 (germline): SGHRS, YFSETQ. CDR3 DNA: TGCGCCAGCAGCTTGTTAGCGGGAGACACCGGGGAGCTGTTTTTT. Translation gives CASSLLAGDTGELFF.

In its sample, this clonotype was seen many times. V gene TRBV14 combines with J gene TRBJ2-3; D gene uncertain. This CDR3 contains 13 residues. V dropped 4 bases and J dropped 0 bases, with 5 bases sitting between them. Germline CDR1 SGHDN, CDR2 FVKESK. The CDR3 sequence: CASSPLSTDTQYF. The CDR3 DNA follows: TGTGCCAGCAGCCCCCTCAGCACAGATACGCAGTATTTT.

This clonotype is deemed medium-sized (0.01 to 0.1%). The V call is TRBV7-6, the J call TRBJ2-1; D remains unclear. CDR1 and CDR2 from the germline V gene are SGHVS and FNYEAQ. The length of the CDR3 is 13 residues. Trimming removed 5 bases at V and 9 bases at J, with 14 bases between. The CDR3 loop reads CASSRALGPEQFF. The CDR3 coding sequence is TGTGCCAGCAGCCGAGCTCTCGGGCCTGAGCAGTTCTTC. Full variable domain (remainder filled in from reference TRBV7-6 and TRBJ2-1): GAGVSQSPRYKVTKRGQDVALRCDPISGHVSLYWYRQALGQGPEFLTYFNYEAQQDKSGLPNDRFSAERPEGSISTLTIQRTEQRDSAMYRCASSRALGPEQFFGPGTRLTVL.

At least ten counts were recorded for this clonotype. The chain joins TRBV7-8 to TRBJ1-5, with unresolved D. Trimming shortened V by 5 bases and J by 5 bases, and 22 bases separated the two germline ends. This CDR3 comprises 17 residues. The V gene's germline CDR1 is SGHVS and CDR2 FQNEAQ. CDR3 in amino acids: CASSPRSGPASYQPQHF. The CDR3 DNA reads TGTGCCAGCAGCCCACGTAGTGGCCCGGCTTCTTATCAGCCCCAGCATTTT.